Listed below are T cell receptor beta chains from one sample, sequenced in a study of T cell changes during pregnancy in multiple sclerosis. Profiling relied on immunoSEQ multiplex PCR, and the TCRdb table lists in-frame clones only, not all of them. In the table there are 30,000 to 40,000 clones, about 89% of which are singletons. The sample was CD4+ T cells from peripheral blood mononuclear cells, taken in the third trimester of pregnancy. Source of these receptors: a female donor in good health, enrolled as a control in a pregnancy study. The CDR3 runs from the conserved cysteine through the conserved F or W. Each record gives: D gene, J gene, clone size, V gene, CDR3 protein. D genes are given only for firm matches. Part of the rows lack a size; the others show once, few, many or a class for expanded clones.

D gene: TRBD2; J gene: TRBJ2-7; clone size: NA; V gene: TRBV7-8; CDR3 protein: CASSPRRLAGDEQYF
D gene: TRBD1; J gene: TRBJ1-2; clone size: NA; V gene: TRBV5-4; CDR3 protein: CASRQTGANYGYTF
D gene: NA; J gene: TRBJ1-1; clone size: NA; V gene: TRBV30; CDR3 protein: CAWGGYSTEAFF
D gene: TRBD2; J gene: TRBJ2-1; clone size: NA; V gene: TRBV28; CDR3 protein: CASSLSSTSGRDEQFF
D gene: NA; J gene: TRBJ1-1; clone size: NA; V gene: TRBV2; CDR3 protein: CASSEFWGGETEAFF
D gene: NA; J gene: TRBJ1-6; clone size: NA; V gene: TRBV11-2; CDR3 protein: CASSLDGEKGQHNSPLHF
D gene: TRBD1; J gene: TRBJ2-1; clone size: NA; V gene: TRBV7-2; CDR3 protein: CASSPGTGFTEQFF
D gene: TRBD2; J gene: TRBJ2-5; clone size: once; V gene: TRBV4-1; CDR3 protein: CASSQGLAGIRQETQYF
D gene: NA; J gene: TRBJ2-1; clone size: NA; V gene: TRBV27; CDR3 protein: CASSAVAGSNEQFF
D gene: NA; J gene: TRBJ1-1; clone size: once; V gene: TRBV9; CDR3 protein: CASSTPKTDMNTEAFF
D gene: NA; J gene: TRBJ1-2; clone size: NA; V gene: TRBV5-1; CDR3 protein: CASSLDRAGIEGYTF
D gene: NA; J gene: TRBJ1-6; clone size: NA; V gene: TRBV9; CDR3 protein: CASSPAGFAYNSPLHF
D gene: TRBD1; J gene: TRBJ1-5; clone size: NA; V gene: TRBV23-1; CDR3 protein: CASSQGTGVVPNQPQHF
D gene: TRBD1; J gene: TRBJ2-6; clone size: NA; V gene: TRBV19; CDR3 protein: CASSSGQGLAGANVLTF
D gene: NA; J gene: TRBJ2-1; clone size: NA; V gene: TRBV25-1; CDR3 protein: CASNSIRDNEQFF
D gene: NA; J gene: TRBJ1-1; clone size: NA; V gene: TRBV29-1; CDR3 protein: CSVDPGGTEAFF
D gene: NA; J gene: TRBJ1-5; clone size: NA; V gene: TRBV19; CDR3 protein: CASSIDRAENSNQPQHF